Presented here are 17 T cell receptor beta chains from one specimen sequenced in a study of identical twins. Each CDR3 protein gets one entry after TCRdb re-called the 5' RACE reads with MiXCR. The profile covers 650,000 to 750,000 distinct CDR3 sequences, with 20% to 25% appearing a single time and around 4.5% taken by the ten largest. Separately, the same data were catalogued under a study of T cells expressing NK-cell markers.

The sample taken for sequencing was PBMCs. The source of these receptors is a woman under 30 in good health.

This clonotype occurred a few times. This chain joins TRBV12-3 or TRBV12-4 and TRBJ1-2; tentative D call: TRBD1 (6 bases). The V and J ends lost 1 base and 0 bases respectively, with 15 bases between them. The CDR3 has 17 amino acids. In DNA, the CDR3 is TGTGCCAGCAGTTTAGTTGGGGGGCTTCTAACTAACTATGGCTACACCTTC. Its protein product is CASSLVGGLLTNYGYTF.

This clonotype was recorded a few times. The chain joins TRBV7-9 to TRBJ1-4, with a tentative D call TRBD1 (5 bases). The CDR3 is 12 amino acids. V was shortened by 0 bases and J by 16 bases, with 12 bases between the two germline ends. Germline loops: CDR1 SEHNR, CDR2 FQNEAQ (reference sequence). Written as DNA, the CDR3 is TGTGCCAGCAGCTTAGCCCTGGGGCGTCCGTTTTTT. Translation gives CASSLALGRPFF.

This clonotype was recorded a few times. The V call is TRBV4-3, the J call TRBJ2-6; D is possibly TRBD1 (6 bases). V lost 2 bases to trimming and J lost 3 bases, with 11 bases between them. The CDR3 sequence is 16 residues long. In germline, CDR1 is LGHNA, CDR2 YSLEER. CDR3 in amino acids: CASSQKTGFGANVLTF. Here the CDR3 DNA reads TGCGCCAGCAGCCAAAAAACAGGGTTTGGGGCCAACGTCCTGACTTTC.

The chain employs TRBV7-9 and TRBJ2-6; D gene ambiguous. Germline CDR1 is SEHNR and CDR2 is FQNEAQ (reference sequence). The germline V and J ends were trimmed by 2 bases and 2 bases, with 7 bases remaining between them. This CDR3 is built from 15 residues. CDR3 nucleotides: TGTGCCAGCAGCTTATGGGCAGCTGGGGCCAACGTCCTGACTTTC. It is translated as CASSLWAAGANVLTF.

The V call is TRBV7-2, the J call TRBJ2-7; 13 nucleotides match TRBD2. V lost 0 bases and J lost 6; bases outside the gene matches: 2. The CDR3 is 15 amino acids. Germline-derived CDR1 and CDR2 are SGHTA and FQGNSA. For the CDR3, the DNA is TGTGCCAGCAGCTTAGCGACTAGCGGGAGGTTCGAGCAGTACTTC. Amino acid sequence: CASSLATSGRFEQYF.

This clonotype was observed a handful of times. V is TRBV5-1 and J is TRBJ2-1; either TRBD1 or TRBD2 may fit D (5 bases each). Germline lookup yields CDR1 SGHRS and CDR2 YFSETQ. Trimming stripped 4 bases from V and 5 bases from J, with 10 bases between. This CDR3 has 13 residues. This chain's CDR3 is CASSVGRDNEQFF. In DNA, the CDR3 is TGCGCCAGCAGCGTGGGACGAGACAATGAGCAGTTCTTC.

This clonotype was found a few times. The chain recombines TRBV20-1 with TRBJ2-1; possibly TRBD1 or TRBD2 for D (5 bases each). There are 15 residues in the CDR3. Trimming cost V 3 bases and J 1 base, with 13 bases left between them. Germline values: CDR1 DFQATT, CDR2 SNEGSKA (reference sequence). CDR3: CSARPGAGSYNEQFF. CDR3 sequence (DNA): TGCAGTGCTAGGCCCGGGGCCGGGTCCTACAATGAGCAGTTCTTC.

This clonotype was recorded at least ten times. The chain links TRBV15 to TRBJ2-1, with 8 bases identical to TRBD1. CDR3 size: 15 residues. Germline V gene lookup returns CDR1 LNHNV and CDR2 YYDKDF (reference sequence). J lost 1 base, V lost 1 base, and 0 bases had no gene match. The CDR3 DNA reads TGTGCCACCAGCAGAGGACAGGGGTCCTACAATGAGCAGTTCTTC. Protein product: CATSRGQGSYNEQFF.

The sample holds a few counts of this clonotype. This chain uses TRBV29-1 with TRBJ2-2, with TRBD1 matching over 9 bases. Germline V gives CDR1 SQVTM, CDR2 ANQGSEA. The CDR3 contains 14 residues. V shed 8 bases and J 0 bases; nucleotides not matched to a gene: 4. The CDR3 DNA reads TGCAGCTTCCGGACAGGGGCGAACACCGGGGAGCTGTTTTTT. The encoded protein is CSFRTGANTGELFF.

The chain is built from TRBV10-3 and TRBJ2-3, with D tentatively TRBD2 (5 bases). This CDR3 has 13 amino acids. Germline V gives CDR1 ENHRY, CDR2 SYGVKD. V shed 8 bases and J shed 5 bases, with 14 bases lying between them. DNA of the CDR3: TGTGCCATCCGACGGGAAGGGTTAGATACGCAGTATTTT. It specifies CAIRREGLDTQYF.

There are many counts of this clonotype. This rearrangement joins TRBV20-1 to TRBJ2-1; D may be TRBD2 (7 bases). Germline values: CDR1 DFQATT, CDR2 SNEGSKA (reference sequence). The CDR3 consists of 13 residues. Trimming took 4 bases from V and 7 from J, leaving 14 bases between them. CDR3 sequence reads: CSAMAGALNEQFF. The CDR3 DNA sequence: TGCAGTGCTATGGCGGGGGCCCTTAATGAGCAGTTCTTC.

This clonotype has a handful of counts. The chain links TRBV11-2 to TRBJ2-1; 7 bases align to TRBD2. The J segment lost 2 bases and the V segment lost 2 bases, leaving 3 bases of the junction unmatched. The CDR3 consists of 15 residues. Germline CDR1 reads SGHAT; CDR2 reads FQNNGV. The CDR3 spells CASSLSTSTYNEQFF. CDR3 DNA: TGTGCCAGCAGCTTATCGACTAGCACCTACAATGAGCAGTTCTTC.

This clonotype has more than one count but fewer than ten. The rearrangement links TRBV4-3 to TRBJ2-7; D is ambiguous. V lost 0 bases, J lost 6 bases, and 9 bases lay in between. From germline, CDR1 is LGHNA and CDR2 YSLEER. CDR3 length: 13 residues. The CDR3 reads CASSQDLGLEQYF. The CDR3 DNA reads TGCGCCAGCAGCCAAGATCTTGGCCTCGAGCAGTACTTC.

At least ten counts were recorded for this clonotype. The CDR3 loop reads CSARDPGRGDSSGYTF. In DNA, the CDR3 is TGCAGTGCTAGAGATCCGGGCAGGGGGGATTCTAGTGGCTACACCTTC. The gene calls are TRBV20-1 and TRBJ1-2, with 7 positions matching TRBD1. The CDR3 sequence is 16 residues long. V dropped 0 bases and J dropped 7; count of bases not matched to a gene: 14. The germline V gene encodes CDR1 DFQATT and CDR2 SNEGSKA (reference sequence).

V and J are TRBV12-3 or TRBV12-4 and TRBJ1-1; unclear D gene. The V and J ends lost 8 bases and 0 bases respectively, with 10 bases between them. CDR3 length equals 13 residues. This CDR3 is CASHRLMNTEAFF. The CDR3 region has the DNA TGTGCCAGCCACCGTTTGATGAACACTGAAGCTTTCTTT.

A single count supports this clonotype. At one boundary the junction diverges from the germline segment, which might be a read error. The rearrangement uses TRBV5-1 and TRBJ1-2; D call uncertain. CDR1 and CDR2 from the germline V gene are SGHRS and YFSETQ. This CDR3 has 14 amino acids. CDR3 loop: CTSSFGLANYGYTF. The CDR3 region has the DNA TGCACCAGCAGCTTCGGGTTAGCTAACTATGGCTACACCTTC. Full variable domain (rest looked up from reference TRBV5-1 and TRBJ1-2): KAGVTQTPRYLIKTRGQQVTLSCSPISGHRSVSWYQQTPGQGLQFLFEYFSETQRNKGNFPGRFSGRQFSNSRSEMNVSTLELGDSALYLCTSSFGLANYGYTFGSGTRLTVV.

This clonotype was seen only a few times. The chain links TRBV4-1 to TRBJ2-5; 8 nucleotides agree with TRBD1. Germline loops: CDR1 MGHRA, CDR2 YSYEKL. J gave up 0 bases and V 4 bases, and 7 bases lay outside the gene matches. The CDR3 has 16 residues. The CDR3 is CASSPGDRLYQETQYF. CDR3 in DNA: TGCGCCAGCAGCCCTGGGGACAGGCTTTACCAAGAGACCCAGTACTTC.